These T cell receptor beta chains were read from a single sample in a study of T-cell memory formation after mild COVID-19. TCRdb ran MiXCR on the 5' RACE reads and lists one entry per CDR3 protein. The top ten clones hold roughly 20% of a sample with about 300,000 distinct CDR3 sequences, approximately 19% of them seen once. Sequences were obtained from PBMCs or a T cell subset sorted from them (not recorded which). These TCRs come from a man aged 18 to 30 who had mild COVID-19 (a few samples of this study predate the infection). Cell type and time point are not known. CDR3s include the opening cysteine and the closing phenylalanine or tryptophan. The D gene is left open where the match is weak. Clone size is not always given. Where it is, it says once, few, many or a class for expanded clones.

J gene: TRBJ2-3; clone size: .; V gene: TRBV27; D gene: .; CDR3 DNA: TGTGCCAGCAGTCCCACCCAGGGAGATACGCAGTATTTT; CDR3 protein: CASSPTQGDTQYF
J gene: TRBJ2-5; clone size: many; V gene: TRBV5-1; D gene: .; CDR3 DNA: TGCGCCAGCAGCTTCGGGACCCAAGAGACCCAGTACTTC; CDR3 protein: CASSFGTQETQYF
J gene: TRBJ2-2; clone size: .; V gene: TRBV5-1; D gene: TRBD2; CDR3 DNA: TGCGCCAGCAGCCCGGGGTCTAGCGGGGACACCGGGGAGCTGTTTTTT; CDR3 protein: CASSPGSSGDTGELFF
J gene: TRBJ2-7; clone size: few; V gene: TRBV5-1; D gene: TRBD1; CDR3 DNA: TGCGCCAGCAGAATCGCCGGACAGGGGGCTGACGAGCAGTACTTC; CDR3 protein: CASRIAGQGADEQYF
J gene: TRBJ1-2; clone size: .; V gene: TRBV27; D gene: .; CDR3 DNA: TGTGCCAGCAGTATAAGTGCGGGGTACGGCTACACCTTC; CDR3 protein: CASSISAGYGYTF
J gene: TRBJ2-2; clone size: few; V gene: TRBV7-2; D gene: .; CDR3 DNA: TGTGCCAGCAGCTTATGGACATCACGGATAGTGGGCACCGGGGAGCTGTTTTTT; CDR3 protein: CASSLWTSRIVGTGELFF
J gene: TRBJ1-1; clone size: .; V gene: TRBV4-2; D gene: .; CDR3 DNA: TGTGCCAGCAGCCCGCCTTCGGGGCTCGGCACTGAAGCTTTCTTT; CDR3 protein: CASSPPSGLGTEAFF
J gene: TRBJ1-2; clone size: .; V gene: TRBV29-1; D gene: .; CDR3 DNA: TGCAGCGTCATCGGGGAGGCGGTTTATGGCTACACCTTC; CDR3 protein: CSVIGEAVYGYTF
J gene: TRBJ2-5; clone size: .; V gene: TRBV12-3/TRBV12-4; D gene: TRBD2; CDR3 DNA: TGTGCCAGCAGTTTTCAGAGCGGGGGGGAAGAGACCCAGTACTTC; CDR3 protein: CASSFQSGGEETQYF
J gene: TRBJ2-5; clone size: few; V gene: TRBV6-6; D gene: TRBD2; CDR3 DNA: TGTGCCAGCAGTTACCCCTTAGCGGGGGGCCCACAAGAGACCCAGTACTTC; CDR3 protein: CASSYPLAGGPQETQYF
J gene: TRBJ2-3; clone size: .; V gene: TRBV12-3/TRBV12-4; D gene: .; CDR3 DNA: TGTGCCAGCAGTTGGGACGGAGGGGCGCAGTATTTT; CDR3 protein: CASSWDGGAQYF
J gene: TRBJ1-1; clone size: .; V gene: TRBV5-1; D gene: TRBD1; CDR3 DNA: TGCGCCAGCAGCATGGGACAGCCGAACACTGAAGCTTTCTTT; CDR3 protein: CASSMGQPNTEAFF
J gene: TRBJ2-2; clone size: .; V gene: TRBV27; D gene: TRBD2; CDR3 DNA: TGTGCCAGCCGGGCCCTGCAAGCGGGGGGGGGCACCGGGGAGCTGTTTTTT; CDR3 protein: CASRALQAGGGTGELFF
J gene: TRBJ2-2; clone size: .; V gene: TRBV11-2; D gene: TRBD1; CDR3 DNA: TGTGCCAGCAGCTCCTTCCGGGACAGGGGTCGCACCGGGGAGCTGTTTTTT; CDR3 protein: CASSSFRDRGRTGELFF
J gene: TRBJ1-5; clone size: few; V gene: TRBV19; D gene: .; CDR3 DNA: TGTGCCAGTAGGTCTCGGGACAATGGCAATCAGCCCCAGCATTTT; CDR3 protein: CASRSRDNGNQPQHF
J gene: TRBJ1-6; clone size: few; V gene: TRBV20-1; D gene: .; CDR3 DNA: TGCAGTGCTAGAGCAGGGACGGGCGATTCACCCCTCCACTTT; CDR3 protein: CSARAGTGDSPLHF
J gene: TRBJ2-3; clone size: few; V gene: TRBV11-2; D gene: .; CDR3 DNA: TGTGCCAGCAGCTCGGGTTTCCCCGCAGATACGCAGTATTTT; CDR3 protein: CASSSGFPADTQYF
J gene: TRBJ2-4; clone size: many; V gene: TRBV7-2; D gene: TRBD2; CDR3 DNA: TGTGCCAGCAGCCTAAGTAGCGGGGGGCCACCCATTCAGTACTTC; CDR3 protein: CASSLSSGGPPIQYF
J gene: TRBJ2-1; clone size: .; V gene: TRBV6-5; D gene: TRBD2; CDR3 DNA: TGTGCCAGCAGGGGTCCGGGACTAGCGGGGGGGAAAACATACAATGAGCAGTTCTTC; CDR3 protein: CASRGPGLAGGKTYNEQFF
J gene: TRBJ1-6; clone size: few; V gene: TRBV5-1; D gene: TRBD1; CDR3 DNA: TGCGCCAGCAGCTTGGACAGGGGGCTGTCGGGTCTCCACTTT; CDR3 protein: CASSLDRGLSGLHF
J gene: TRBJ2-3; clone size: .; V gene: TRBV24-1; D gene: .; CDR3 DNA: TGTGCCACCAGTGTGGCGTTTGGAGATACGCAGTATTTT; CDR3 protein: CATSVAFGDTQYF
J gene: TRBJ2-5; clone size: once; V gene: TRBV3-1; D gene: .; CDR3 DNA: TGTGCCAGCAGCCAACGGATCCAAGAGACCCAGTACTTC; CDR3 protein: CASSQRIQETQYF
J gene: TRBJ2-1; clone size: .; V gene: TRBV3-1; D gene: .; CDR3 DNA: TGTGCCAGCAGCCAAGGAGAAAGGGGGGGGACGCAGTTCTTC; CDR3 protein: CASSQGERGGTQFF
J gene: TRBJ1-1; clone size: few; V gene: TRBV6-2/TRBV6-3; D gene: .; CDR3 DNA: TGTGCCAGCAGCTTACTCGGGGACCGACCTAACACTGAAGCTTTCTTT; CDR3 protein: CASSLLGDRPNTEAFF
J gene: TRBJ1-3; clone size: .; V gene: TRBV12-3/TRBV12-4; D gene: .; CDR3 DNA: TGTGCCAGCAGGGGGGAAGGCTCAGGAAACACCATATATTTT; CDR3 protein: CASRGEGSGNTIYF
J gene: TRBJ1-1; clone size: .; V gene: TRBV28; D gene: .; CDR3 DNA: TGTGCCAGCGGAAAGGGTCCTGAAGCTTTCTTT; CDR3 protein: CASGKGPEAFF
J gene: TRBJ1-1; clone size: .; V gene: TRBV20-1; D gene: .; CDR3 DNA: TGCAGTGCTAGAGACCGGGAAAAAAACACTGAAGCTTTCTTT; CDR3 protein: CSARDREKNTEAFF
J gene: TRBJ1-5; clone size: .; V gene: TRBV6-5; D gene: .; CDR3 DNA: TGTGCCAGCAAAATCGGACAGTATAGCAATCAGCCCCAGCATTTT; CDR3 protein: CASKIGQYSNQPQHF
J gene: TRBJ2-5; clone size: few; V gene: TRBV3-1; D gene: .; CDR3 DNA: TGTGCCAGCAGCCCCCGGGGATTAGGGGGGGAGACCCAGTACTTC; CDR3 protein: CASSPRGLGGETQYF
J gene: TRBJ2-7; clone size: .; V gene: TRBV7-9; D gene: .; CDR3 DNA: TGTGCCAGCAGCTTAGCGCTCCGGGTTGGTCCTTACGAGCAGTACTTC; CDR3 protein: CASSLALRVGPYEQYF
J gene: TRBJ2-1; clone size: few; V gene: TRBV24-1; D gene: TRBD1; CDR3 DNA: TGTGCCACCAGTGATCCCGGGACAGGGGTTCTCAATGAGCAGTTCTTC; CDR3 protein: CATSDPGTGVLNEQFF
J gene: TRBJ2-4; clone size: .; V gene: TRBV7-2; D gene: TRBD1; CDR3 DNA: TGTGCCAGCAGCCGGGGACAGGTAGCCAAAAACATTCAGTACTTC; CDR3 protein: CASSRGQVAKNIQYF
J gene: TRBJ1-5; clone size: .; V gene: TRBV6-5; D gene: TRBD1; CDR3 DNA: TGTGCCAGCAGGCCGGGACAGGGGGCTGGTCAGCCCCAGCATTTT; CDR3 protein: CASRPGQGAGQPQHF
J gene: TRBJ1-1; clone size: few; V gene: TRBV7-9; D gene: TRBD1; CDR3 DNA: TGTGCCAGCAGCTTAGGCTCCCCCTCGGGACAGGGGCTCTTT; CDR3 protein: CASSLGSPSGQGLF
J gene: TRBJ2-1; clone size: .; V gene: TRBV20-1; D gene: TRBD2; CDR3 DNA: TGCAGTGCTAGAGATAGGTCGGGGACTAGTCTTTACAATGAGCAGTTCTTC; CDR3 protein: CSARDRSGTSLYNEQFF
J gene: TRBJ2-6; clone size: .; V gene: TRBV7-3; D gene: .; CDR3 DNA: TGTGCCAGCAGCTTAATATCCGGGGGCGGGTCTGGGGCCAACGTCCTGACTTTC; CDR3 protein: CASSLISGGGSGANVLTF
J gene: TRBJ2-2; clone size: few; V gene: TRBV18; D gene: .; CDR3 DNA: TGTGCCAGCTCACGAAGCCAGGGGACGAACACCGGGGAGCTGTTTTTT; CDR3 protein: CASSRSQGTNTGELFF
J gene: TRBJ2-5; clone size: few; V gene: TRBV7-6; D gene: TRBD1; CDR3 DNA: TGTGCCAGCAGCTTAGCCGGGACAGGAGGGACCCAGTACTTC; CDR3 protein: CASSLAGTGGTQYF